This T cell receptor (beta chain) was obtained from a study of PD-1 blockade in classical Hodgkin lymphoma. Turning to the study itself: Intravenous infusions of nivolumab 3 mg/kg reached patients every 2 weeks.

TCRdb keeps only in-frame clones here, not all; method: immunoSEQ multiplex PCR. This sample has some 60,000 clones; 75% to 90% occur once, and the top ten carry approximately 15%. General study results and limits: Researchers reported that CD4+ TCR diversity, though not CD8+, rose significantly by C4D1.

This CDR3 has 18 amino acids. V lost 6 bases and J lost 0; bases outside the gene matches: 13. In germline, CDR1 is SGHKS, CDR2 YYEKEE (reference sequence). On this clone: Its antigen is not known.

Every patient had relapsed following autologous stem cell transplantation, and cohorts differed in brentuximab vedotin exposure. Material: peripheral blood mononuclear cells (PBMCs), obtained at baseline. The chain carries TRBV5-5 and TRBJ1-5, with TRBD1 matching 9 bases. The TCR comes from a human donor with classical Hodgkin lymphoma. For the CDR3, the DNA is TGTGCCAGCAACGCCGGGACAGGGACCTTCTATAGCAATCAGCCCCAGCATTTT. This translates into CASNAGTGTFYSNQPQHF.